The sequence of this T cell receptor beta chain was determined in a study of blood T cell repertoires in COVID-19. Background on the study: Samples representing acute and convalescent COVID-19 were sourced from the United States, Italy and Spain. In each case, the material was cDNA or gDNA derived from T cells, B-cell-depleted T cells, or PBMCs.

Residents of 24 US areas, aged 18 to 89 years, made up the participants. Resolution of symptoms, clearance, or two negative PCRs was present in recovered Cohort 3 donors. J lost 0 bases, V lost 11 bases, and 9 bases had no gene match. The germline V gene has CDR1 SGHTA and CDR2 FQGNSA. The CDR3 has 14 residues. Profiling relied on immunoSEQ multiplex PCR, and the TCRdb table lists in-frame clones only, not all of them. The table shows under 300,000 clones, with around 89% occurring only once. Sample: PBMCs or T cells enriched from blood (not recorded which). The receptor was isolated from a woman younger than 30 who had recovered from COVID-19. The chain links TRBV7-2 to TRBJ1-1; 7 positions agree with TRBD1. The CDR3 DNA reads TGTGCCGGGTTAGGGGGCCCCTTGAACACTGAAGCTTTCTTT. It is translated as CAGLGGPLNTEAFF.